This TCR beta chain was sequenced during a study of T-cell reconstitution after alpha-beta-depleted transplantation in children. Researchers prepared the TCRbeta library using unique molecular identifiers, the study reports. One entry per CDR3 protein results from TCRdb running MiXCR on the PCR reads. This sample has around 100,000 distinct CDR3 sequences, with under 13% found just once. The germline gives CDR1 SGHRS, CDR2 YFSETQ. The CDR3 runs 19 residues. Trimming removed 3 bases at V and 1 base at J, with 23 bases between. This TCR derives from a boy aged 2 to 10 with acute lymphoblastic leukemia, due to receive a stem cell transplant. The chain couples TRBV5-1 to TRBJ2-1; possibly TRBD1 for D (6 bases). Sequenced here: PBMCs, sampled before TCRalphabeta/CD19-depleted stem cell transplant. The CDR3, as DNA: TGCGCCAGCAGCTCCAAGCCCGGACGGGAAGGGGGTTCCTACAATGAGCAGTTCTTC. As protein: CASSSKPGREGGSYNEQFF. Full variable domain (outside the CDR3, taken from reference TRBV5-1 and TRBJ2-1): KAGVTQTPRYLIKTRGQQVTLSCSPISGHRSVSWYQQTPGQGLQFLFEYFSETQRNKGNFPGRFSGRQFSNSRSEMNVSTLELGDSALYLCASSSKPGREGGSYNEQFFGPGTRLTVL.